This T cell receptor (beta chain) was profiled in a study of OX40 agonist ivuxolimab in advanced cancers. With regard to the full study: The costimulatory receptor OX40 (CD134) was targeted by ivuxolimab, a fully human IgG2 agonistic monoclonal antibody. Intravenous ivuxolimab was administered to patients every 2 weeks at six dose levels: 0.01, 0.1, 0.3, 1.5, 3 and 10 mg/kg. Among the roughly 52 dose-escalation patients, about 20 had hepatocellular carcinoma, roughly 15 melanoma, 9 renal cell carcinoma and 9 head and neck cancer. A male proportion of about 79% and a mean age of 60 years, ranging from about 20 to 80, were recorded for the dose-escalation cohort. Prior anti-PD-1, anti-PD-L1 or anti-CTLA-4 therapy was permitted, and 30% to 50% of dose-escalation patients had received checkpoint inhibitors. Partial responses occurred in three dose-escalation patients, of whom one had hepatocellular carcinoma and two had cutaneous melanoma. The purpose of peripheral TCRbeta sequencing was to test whether ivuxolimab changed TCR sequence diversity and led to clonal T-cell expansion. The paper describes the monotherapy dose-escalation part (N of about 52 patients) of the phase I trial of ivuxolimab. The study at large found these results: In the 0.1-3.0 mg/kg groups, partial responders were among the patients with the lowest normalized peripheral clonal expansion, particularly in CD8+ T cells. After ivuxolimab, CD8+ T cells had more expanded clones than CD4+ T cells on average. Which antigens the clonally expanded peripheral T cells were specific for was not determined. At doses of 0.1 to 3.0 mg/kg, clonal expansion of both CD4+ and CD8+ T cells in blood was seen between baseline and week 6. Low levels of normalized T-cell clonal expansion were also seen in some nonresponding patients.

In the case of this clone: The specificity of this receptor is unknown. No clone much larger than this one lies a single base away; base qualities are absent.

The CDR3 holds 15 amino acids from the cysteine to the phenylalanine. Just CDR3 DNA is preserved here, 45 bases in frame from base 1. Relative to germline, V is missing 6 bases and J is missing 5 bases, with 4 bases of the junction outside any gene match. The CDR1 and CDR2 encoded by the germline V gene (reference sequence) are MNHNY and SVGAGI. Genomic DNA was isolated from the sorted cells so that the TCRbeta CDR3 region could be sequenced. TCRbeta CDR3 regions were sequenced using the immunoSEQ Assay. TCRdb holds this immuneACCESS table with in-frame rearrangements only. Some clones are missing; in checked studies, unresolved V genes explain under half, and the rest has no known cause. This sample is represented by over 40,000 clones; around 86% of them were singletons. In total, the top ten clones hold 0.38% of the sample. Patients with autoimmune disease history or receiving systemic immunosuppression were excluded from the trial. Peripheral blood for TCR sequencing was collected from all dose cohorts at baseline, on cycle 4 day 1, and on cycle 7 day 1. The samples were drawn from a first-in-human, open-label, multicenter phase I dose-escalation trial of ivuxolimab. Adults with locally advanced or metastatic melanoma, renal cell carcinoma, hepatocellular carcinoma or head and neck squamous cell carcinoma were enrolled in the trial. Before TCR sequencing, CD4+ and CD8+ T cells were separately sorted from peripheral blood.

Sequencing was performed on CD4+ or CD8+ T cells sorted from blood, taken in a trial of the OX40 agonist ivuxolimab. Here the chain combines TRBV6-6 and TRBJ2-5; 15 bases in the middle match TRBD2. The sequence was collected from an adult with an advanced solid tumor such as melanoma, head and neck, liver or kidney cancer. DNA sequence: TGTGCCAGCAGGCGAGGGACTAGCGGGGGGGAGACCCAGTACTTC. This gives the protein CASRRGTSGGETQYF.